The rows below give T cell receptor beta chains drawn from one sample of a study of T cells expressing NK-cell markers. TCRdb reanalyzed the 5' RACE reads and collapses them to one entry per CDR3 protein, without DNA. The data show almost 450,000 distinct CDR3 sequences, and the top ten clones hold less than 7.5%. Sequenced input: blood T cells: a sorted CD56 or NKG2C T cell subset, CD4+ or CD8+ T cells, or bulk PBMC T cells (not recorded which). These receptor sequences come from a woman aged 18-70 years in good health. The CDR3 runs from the conserved cysteine through the conserved F or W. Fields, in order: J gene, V gene, CDR3 protein.

J: TRBJ2-4; V: TRBV29-1; CDR3: CSVVGQAKNIQYF
J: TRBJ2-3; V: TRBV12-3/TRBV12-4; CDR3: CASSPGGSQDTQYF
J: TRBJ2-7; V: TRBV20-1; CDR3: CSASDGPSEQYF
J: TRBJ2-7; V: TRBV9; CDR3: CASSVDPSGSYEQYF
J: TRBJ2-3; V: TRBV6-1; CDR3: CASSDGQTRTDTQYF
J: TRBJ1-1; V: TRBV6-5; CDR3: CASSYSSENGYAFF
J: TRBJ2-1; V: TRBV7-2; CDR3: CASSSRLAGGRDNEQFF
J: TRBJ2-6; V: TRBV11-2; CDR3: CASSLEGSGANVLTF
J: TRBJ2-5; V: TRBV29-1; CDR3: CSTLLAFGETQYF
J: TRBJ2-3; V: TRBV28; CDR3: CASSLLGHKGGTDTQYF
J: TRBJ1-4; V: TRBV30; CDR3: CAWRNTDREYEKLFF
J: TRBJ2-1; V: TRBV29-1; CDR3: CSVAGQDNEQFF
J: TRBJ1-6; V: TRBV3-1; CDR3: CASSHGGLDSPLHF
J: TRBJ2-5; V: TRBV3-1; CDR3: CASSPIASGEEETQYF
J: TRBJ1-1; V: TRBV6-5; CDR3: CASSYYLTGSGNTEAFF
J: TRBJ2-6; V: TRBV5-1; CDR3: CASSLAMPQSAGANVLTF
J: TRBJ2-5; V: TRBV5-1; CDR3: CASSWSPRFSETQYF